This TCR beta chain stems from a study of Ad26.COV2.S vaccination and SARS-CoV-2 variants. As for the study in general: Donor got 5x10^10 or 1x10^11 viral particles of Ad26.COV2.S.

This clone was seen more than once but under ten times. Other nucleotide sequences in the sample specify the same CDR3. The table came from immunoSEQ multiplex PCR; TCRdb's copy has only in-frame clones and leaves some out. The sample yields some 640,000 clones, 70% to 90% seen once. This sample's treatment: over 15 received Ad26.COV2.S at low or high dose, single or two shots; five or six received placebo; per-sample allocation not given. Samples came from day 63 after the first vaccine or placebo injection. Germline CDR1 and CDR2: SGHTA and FQGNSA. Trimming cost V 1 base and J 8 bases, with 0 bases left between them. CDR3 length: 11 amino acids.

The rearrangement uses TRBV7-2 and TRBJ1-6; no clear D gene. This sequence was found in a person aged 18-65 years who received the Ad26.COV2.S COVID-19 vaccine or a placebo. Specimen: peripheral blood, collected in a trial of Ad26.COV2.S vaccine versus placebo. This CDR3 is CASSLDSPLHF. DNA for the CDR3: TGTGCCAGCAGCTTAGATTCACCCCTCCACTTT. The full variable domain, its missing parts supplied by reference TRBV7-2 and TRBJ1-6, is GAGVSQSPSNKVTEKGKDVELRCDPISGHTALYWYRQSLGQGLEFLIYFQGNSAPDKSGLPSDRFSAERTGGSVSTLTIQRTQQEDSAVYLCASSLDSPLHFGNGTRLTVT.